This T cell receptor beta chain originates from a study of blood T cell repertoires in COVID-19. Overall study context: Some COVID-19 samples were acute and others convalescent; all came from the United States, Italy and Spain. PBMCs, B-cell-depleted T cells, or T cells were the source of the cDNA or gDNA that made up the material.

The count of this clone is one. Trimming removed 6 bases from V and 2 bases from J, with 10 bases in between. This CDR3 spans 13 amino acids. Germline values: CDR1 MNHEY, CDR2 SVGAGI. The authors' processing: Estimation of nucleated cell counts relied on the amplification of reference gene primers. Assay: immunoSEQ multiplex PCR; the TCRdb copy retains only in-frame clones and omits some. V and J calls and clone size follow that table, whereas D and trimming were derived from the DNA. The data contain some 5,900 clones, around 85% of them singletons. V usage is TRBV6-5 and J usage is TRBJ1-1, with D possibly matching TRBD1 (6 bases). This TCR came from a human donor in a cohort sampled during active COVID-19. Sequenced: peripheral blood. CDR3 in amino acids: CASRTGPNTEAFF. Written as DNA, the CDR3 is TGTGCCAGCAGGACAGGTCCTAACACTGAAGCTTTCTTT.